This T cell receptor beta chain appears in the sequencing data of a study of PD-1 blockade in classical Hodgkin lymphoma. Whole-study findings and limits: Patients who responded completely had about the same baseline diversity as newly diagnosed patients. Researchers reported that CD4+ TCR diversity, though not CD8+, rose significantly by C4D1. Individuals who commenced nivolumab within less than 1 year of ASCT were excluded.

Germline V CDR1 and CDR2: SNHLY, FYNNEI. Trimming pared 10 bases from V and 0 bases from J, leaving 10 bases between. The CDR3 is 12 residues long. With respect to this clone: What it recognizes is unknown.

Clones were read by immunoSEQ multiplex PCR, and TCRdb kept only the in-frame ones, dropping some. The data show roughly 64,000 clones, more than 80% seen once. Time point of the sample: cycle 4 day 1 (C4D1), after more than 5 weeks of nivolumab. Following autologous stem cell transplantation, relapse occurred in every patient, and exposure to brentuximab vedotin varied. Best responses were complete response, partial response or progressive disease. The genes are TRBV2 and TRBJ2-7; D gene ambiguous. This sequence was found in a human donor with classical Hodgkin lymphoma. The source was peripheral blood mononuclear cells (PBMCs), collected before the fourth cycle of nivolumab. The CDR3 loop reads CATRISSYEQYF. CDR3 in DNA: TGTGCCACCCGGATCAGCTCCTACGAGCAGTACTTC.